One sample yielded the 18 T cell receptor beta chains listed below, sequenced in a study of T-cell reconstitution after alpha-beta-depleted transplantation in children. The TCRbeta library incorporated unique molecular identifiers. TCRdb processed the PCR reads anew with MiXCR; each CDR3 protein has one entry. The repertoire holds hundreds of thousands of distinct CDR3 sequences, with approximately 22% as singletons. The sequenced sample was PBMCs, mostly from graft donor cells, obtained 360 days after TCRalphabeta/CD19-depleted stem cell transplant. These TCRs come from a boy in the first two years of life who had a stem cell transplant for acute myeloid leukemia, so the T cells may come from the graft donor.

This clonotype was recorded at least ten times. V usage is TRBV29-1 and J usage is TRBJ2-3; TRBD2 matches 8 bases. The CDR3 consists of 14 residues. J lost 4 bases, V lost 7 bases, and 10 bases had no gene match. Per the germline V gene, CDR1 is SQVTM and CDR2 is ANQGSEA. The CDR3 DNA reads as TGCAGCGCCGATGGAACTAGCGGCCCAGATACGCAGTATTTT. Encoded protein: CSADGTSGPDTQYF.

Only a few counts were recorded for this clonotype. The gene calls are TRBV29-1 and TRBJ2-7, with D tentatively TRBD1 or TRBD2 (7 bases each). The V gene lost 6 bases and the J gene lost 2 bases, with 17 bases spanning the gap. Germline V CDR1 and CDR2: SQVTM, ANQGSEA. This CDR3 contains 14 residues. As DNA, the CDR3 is TGCAGCGTCCTCCTCAGGGGGGGCCCCTACGAGCAGTACTTC. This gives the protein CSVLLRGGPYEQYF.

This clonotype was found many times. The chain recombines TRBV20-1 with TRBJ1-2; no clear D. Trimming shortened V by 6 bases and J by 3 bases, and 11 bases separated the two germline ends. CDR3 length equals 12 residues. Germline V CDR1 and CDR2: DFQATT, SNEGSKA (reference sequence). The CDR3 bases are TGCAGTGCAATACGGACGGACTATGGCTACACCTTC. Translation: CSAIRTDYGYTF.

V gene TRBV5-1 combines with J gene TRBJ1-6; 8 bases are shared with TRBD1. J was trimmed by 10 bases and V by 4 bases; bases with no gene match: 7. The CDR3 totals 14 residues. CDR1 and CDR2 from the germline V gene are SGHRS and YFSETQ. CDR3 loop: CASSRPDRVSPLHF. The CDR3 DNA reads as TGCGCCAGCAGCCGGCCGGACAGGGTGTCACCCCTCCACTTT.

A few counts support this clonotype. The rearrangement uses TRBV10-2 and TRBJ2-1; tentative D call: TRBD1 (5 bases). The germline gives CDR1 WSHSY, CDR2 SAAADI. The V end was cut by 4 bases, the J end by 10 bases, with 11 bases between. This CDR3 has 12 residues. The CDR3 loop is CASSVTVSEQFF. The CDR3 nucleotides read TGCGCCAGCAGTGTGACAGTTAGCGAGCAGTTCTTC.

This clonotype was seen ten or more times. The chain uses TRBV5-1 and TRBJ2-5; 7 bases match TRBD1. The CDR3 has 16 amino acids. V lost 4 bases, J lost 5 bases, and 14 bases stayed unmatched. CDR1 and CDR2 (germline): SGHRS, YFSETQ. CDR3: CASSPGQVRGRETQYF. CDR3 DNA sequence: TGCGCCAGCAGCCCAGGACAGGTTCGAGGTCGCGAGACCCAGTACTTC.

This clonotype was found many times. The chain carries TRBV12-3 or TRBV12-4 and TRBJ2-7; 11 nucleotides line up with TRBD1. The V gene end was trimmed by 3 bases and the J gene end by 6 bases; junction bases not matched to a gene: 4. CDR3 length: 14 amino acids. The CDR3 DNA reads TGTGCCAGCAGTTTGAGGACAGGGGGCCTCGAGCAGTACTTC. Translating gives CASSLRTGGLEQYF.

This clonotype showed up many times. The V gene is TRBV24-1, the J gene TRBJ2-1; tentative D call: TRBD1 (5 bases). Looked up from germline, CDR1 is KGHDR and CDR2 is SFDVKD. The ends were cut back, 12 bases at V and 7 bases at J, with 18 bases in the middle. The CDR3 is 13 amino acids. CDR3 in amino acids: CAAAQGGRNEQFF. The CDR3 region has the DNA TGTGCCGCAGCGCAGGGTGGTCGGAATGAGCAGTTCTTC.

DNA of the CDR3: TGTGCCAGCAGTTTATTGCCGGGTCCGAGCTCCTACAATGAGCAGTTCTTC. Protein sequence: CASSLLPGPSSYNEQFF. The V call is TRBV27, the J call TRBJ2-1; D gene uncertain. The V gene lost 1 base and the J gene lost 0 bases, with 13 bases spanning the gap. Germline CDR1 and CDR2: MNHEY and SMNVEV (reference sequence). This CDR3 spans 17 amino acids.

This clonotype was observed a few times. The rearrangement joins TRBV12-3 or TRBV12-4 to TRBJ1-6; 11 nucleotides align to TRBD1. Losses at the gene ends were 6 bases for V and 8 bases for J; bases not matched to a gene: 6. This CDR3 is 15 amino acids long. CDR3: CASSGQGALDSPLHF. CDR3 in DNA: TGTGCCAGCAGCGGACAGGGGGCTCTTGATTCACCCCTCCACTTT.

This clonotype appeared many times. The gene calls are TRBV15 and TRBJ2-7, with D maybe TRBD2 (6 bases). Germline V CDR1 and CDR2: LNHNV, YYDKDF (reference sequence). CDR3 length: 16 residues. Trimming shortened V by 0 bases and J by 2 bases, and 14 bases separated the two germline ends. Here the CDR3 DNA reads TGTGCCACCAGCAGAGACCCCCCTAGCGACCCCTACGAGCAGTACTTC. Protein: CATSRDPPSDPYEQYF.

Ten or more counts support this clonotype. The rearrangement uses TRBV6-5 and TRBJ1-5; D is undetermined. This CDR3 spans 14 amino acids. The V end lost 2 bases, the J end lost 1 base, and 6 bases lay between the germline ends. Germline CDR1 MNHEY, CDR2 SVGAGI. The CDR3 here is CASSYGGSNQPQHF. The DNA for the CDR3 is TGTGCCAGCAGTTACGGAGGAAGCAATCAGCCCCAGCATTTT.

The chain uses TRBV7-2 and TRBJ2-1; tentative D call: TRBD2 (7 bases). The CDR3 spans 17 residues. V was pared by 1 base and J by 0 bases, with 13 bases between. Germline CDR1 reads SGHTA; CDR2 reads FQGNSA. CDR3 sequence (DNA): TGTGCCAGCAGCTTAGTAGGGGGGGGATTCTCCTACAATGAGCAGTTCTTC. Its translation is CASSLVGGGFSYNEQFF.

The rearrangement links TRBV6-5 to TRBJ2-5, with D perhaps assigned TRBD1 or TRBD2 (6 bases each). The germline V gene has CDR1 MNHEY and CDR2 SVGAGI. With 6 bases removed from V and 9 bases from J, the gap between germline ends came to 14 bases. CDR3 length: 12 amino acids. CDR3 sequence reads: CASSRTGRSQYF. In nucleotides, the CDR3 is TGTGCCAGCAGCCGCACAGGGAGGTCCCAGTACTTC.

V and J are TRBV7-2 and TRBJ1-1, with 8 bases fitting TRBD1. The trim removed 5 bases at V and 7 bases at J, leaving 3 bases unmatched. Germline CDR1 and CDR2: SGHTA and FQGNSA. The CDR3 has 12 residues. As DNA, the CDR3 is TGTGCCAGCAGCCCAGGGGGCGATGAAGCTTTCTTT. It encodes CASSPGGDEAFF.

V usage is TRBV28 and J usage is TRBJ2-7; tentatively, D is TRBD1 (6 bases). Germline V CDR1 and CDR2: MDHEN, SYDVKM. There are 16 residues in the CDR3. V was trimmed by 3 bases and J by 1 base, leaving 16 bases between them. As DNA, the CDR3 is TGTGCCAGCAGTTTCGCCCCAAGGACAGTGTCCTACGAGCAGTACGTC. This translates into CASSFAPRTVSYEQYV.

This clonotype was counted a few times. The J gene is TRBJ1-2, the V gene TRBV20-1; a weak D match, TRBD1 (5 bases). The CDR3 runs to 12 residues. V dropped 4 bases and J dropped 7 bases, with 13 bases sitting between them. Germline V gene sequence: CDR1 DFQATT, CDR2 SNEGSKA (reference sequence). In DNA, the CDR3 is TGCAGTGCTAAAGACAGATTGGGTGGCTACACCTTC. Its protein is CSAKDRLGGYTF.

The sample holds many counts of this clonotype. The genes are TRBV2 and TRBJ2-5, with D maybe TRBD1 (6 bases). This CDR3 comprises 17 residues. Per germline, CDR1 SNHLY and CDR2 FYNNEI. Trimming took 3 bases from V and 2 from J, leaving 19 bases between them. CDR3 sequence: CASSDSHRVKRQETQYF. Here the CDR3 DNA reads TGTGCCAGCAGTGATAGTCACAGGGTGAAACGACAAGAGACCCAGTACTTC.